The 28 T cell receptor beta chains below were found in one sample sequenced in a study of blood T cells in healthy people across ages. Through a sample-barcoded 5' primer and a J-beta primer mix, a second PCR was run for 7 to 11 cycles. One entry per CDR3 protein, called by TCRdb with MiXCR from the 5' RACE reads. Of some 750,000 distinct CDR3 sequences in the sample, 22% were seen once. The sequenced sample consisted of blood. All receptors come from a man in his 70s in good health.

The chain is built from TRBV2 and TRBJ2-1, with 9 bases fitting TRBD1. CDR1 is SNHLY and CDR2 is FYNNEI in the germline V gene. The length of the CDR3 is 15 residues. The trim removed 2 bases at V and 4 bases at J, leaving 3 bases unmatched. The CDR3 DNA is TGTGCCAGCAGTGAATTACAGGGGGCGTACAATGAGCAGTTCTTC. Translating gives CASSELQGAYNEQFF.

This rearrangement joins TRBV18 to TRBJ1-3, with D unresolved. This CDR3 spans 14 amino acids. Germline loops: CDR1 KGHSH, CDR2 LQKENI. Trimming took 0 bases from V and 5 from J, leaving 8 bases between them. CDR3 coding DNA: TGTGCCAGCTCACCACCGATGAATCGAAACACCATATATTTT. This sequence encodes CASSPPMNRNTIYF.

The V call is TRBV20-1, the J call TRBJ2-1; 7 bases are shared with TRBD1. CDR3 length equals 15 residues. The junction had 6 bases not matched to a gene; V was cut back by 0 bases and J by 4 bases. Germline V CDR1 and CDR2: DFQATT, SNEGSKA (reference sequence). CDR3 DNA: TGCAGTGCTAGAGATGTTGAGGGGGCGTACAATGAGCAGTTCTTC. Its translation: CSARDVEGAYNEQFF.

This clonotype was counted only a few times. This chain uses TRBV9 with TRBJ2-5; weak D call: TRBD2 (6 bases). The CDR3 is 14 residues long. The germline V and J ends were trimmed by 3 bases and 5 bases, with 14 bases remaining between them. Germline V gene data show CDR1 as SGDLS and CDR2 as YYNGEE. The CDR3 region has the DNA TGTGCCAGCAGCGCCAAGACTAGAGGGGAGACCCAGTACTTC. Translation gives CASSAKTRGETQYF.

In DNA form, the CDR3 reads TGTGCCAGCAGTCTTGGACAGTCCCCAGGACCCCAGCATTTT. It encodes CASSLGQSPGPQHF. V usage is TRBV12-3 or TRBV12-4 and J usage is TRBJ1-5; D possibly corresponds to TRBD1 (6 bases). This CDR3 spans 14 amino acids. Deletions cut 5 bases from V and 10 bases from J, with 18 bases between.

This clonotype was seen at least ten times. V is TRBV12-3 or TRBV12-4 and J is TRBJ2-7; D uncertain. This CDR3 has 12 residues. V dropped 3 bases and J dropped 3 bases, with 6 bases sitting between them. The CDR3 protein is CASSFSGYEQYV. The CDR3 nucleotides read TGTGCCAGCAGTTTTTCCGGCTACGAGCAGTACGTC.

V and J are TRBV7-9 and TRBJ2-7; D is possibly TRBD1 (6 bases). Trimming took 1 base from V and 7 from J, leaving 11 bases between them. The germline CDR1 and CDR2 sequences are SEHNR and FQNEAQ (reference sequence). The CDR3 totals 13 residues. In nucleotides, the CDR3 is TGTGCCAGCAGCTTAGACAGGGCTCATGAGCAGTACTTC. As protein: CASSLDRAHEQYF.

A few counts support this clonotype. The chain couples TRBV18 to TRBJ1-4; 7 bases are shared with TRBD1. Germline lookup yields CDR1 KGHSH and CDR2 LQKENI. The CDR3 sequence is 15 residues long. J lost 5 bases, V lost 3 bases, and 6 bases had no gene match. The CDR3 DNA sequence: TGTGCCAGCTCACCCGCCTGGGACAGCAATGAAAAACTGTTTTTT. Amino acid sequence: CASSPAWDSNEKLFF. Together with reference TRBV18 and TRBJ1-4, the CDR3 gives the full variable domain: NAGVMQNPRHLVRRRGQEARLRCSPMKGHSHVYWYRQLPEEGLKFMVYLQKENIIDESGMPKERFSAEFPKEGPSILRIQQVVRGDSAAYFCASSPAWDSNEKLFFGSGTQLSVL.

This chain joins TRBV6-2 or TRBV6-3 and TRBJ2-1, with TRBD2 matching over 10 bases. V lost 3 bases and J lost 1; bases outside the gene matches: 3. The CDR3 contains 16 residues. Germline-derived CDR1 and CDR2 are MNHEY and SVGEGT. The CDR3 sequence is CASSYPGLASYNEQFF. The CDR3 DNA reads as TGTGCCAGCAGTTATCCGGGACTAGCGTCCTACAATGAGCAGTTCTTC.

The genes are TRBV7-2 and TRBJ1-3; D remains unclear. Germline CDR1 reads SGHTA; CDR2 reads FQGNSA. The V and J ends lost 5 bases and 0 bases respectively, with 14 bases between them. The CDR3 has 16 residues. The chain's CDR3 is CASSPHTGPSGNTIYF. CDR3 DNA: TGTGCCAGCAGCCCCCATACGGGCCCCTCTGGAAACACCATATATTTT.

This clonotype occurred once. The rearrangement links TRBV5-1 to TRBJ2-6; D is undetermined. Deletions cut 3 bases from V and 4 bases from J, with 11 bases between. CDR3 length: 15 amino acids. The V gene's germline CDR1 is SGHRS and CDR2 YFSETQ. Here the CDR3 DNA reads TGCGCCAGCAGCTCAGATCGGACCGGGGCCAACGTCCTGACTTTC. Protein sequence: CASSSDRTGANVLTF.

This clonotype has more than one count but fewer than ten. The chain links TRBV5-1 to TRBJ1-1; a possible D gene is TRBD1 (6 bases). The CDR3 runs to 15 residues. Germline lookup yields CDR1 SGHRS and CDR2 YFSETQ. The V gene lost 1 base and the J gene lost 5 bases, with 15 bases spanning the gap. The CDR3 DNA is TGCGCCAGCAGCTTGTCAGGGGCGACGGCAACTGAAGCTTTCTTT. Translated: CASSLSGATATEAFF.

The rearrangement joins TRBV5-1 to TRBJ2-1, with D uncertain. The CDR3 totals 15 residues. Germline lookup yields CDR1 SGHRS and CDR2 YFSETQ. Trimming cost V 2 bases and J 0 bases, with 9 bases left between them. In DNA, the CDR3 is TGCGCCAGCAGCTTTCAAGCGAACTCCTACAATGAGCAGTTCTTC. It codes for CASSFQANSYNEQFF.

There are a few counts of this clonotype. The chain combines TRBV25-1 with TRBJ1-3; D unclear. There are 14 residues in the CDR3. The germline CDR1 and CDR2 sequences are MGHDK and SYGVNS. Trimming left V 5 bases short and J 0 bases short, with 8 bases between. CDR3 protein: CASSRQHSGNTIYF. CDR3 nucleotides: TGTGCCAGCAGTCGGCAGCACTCTGGAAACACCATATATTTT.

In its sample, this clonotype was seen a few times. The genes are TRBV7-2 and TRBJ1-2; D gene uncertain. Trimming removed 5 bases from V and 8 bases from J, with 15 bases in between. CDR3 length equals 13 residues. Per the germline V gene, CDR1 is SGHTA and CDR2 is FQGNSA. The CDR3 nucleotides read TGTGCCAGCAGCGATTCCCCCCAGGAGGGCTACACCTTC. Translated, it gives CASSDSPQEGYTF.

Concerning this clonotype: Given a much more abundant clone one base away, this may be a read error. V and J are TRBV20-1 and TRBJ2-3; the D call may be TRBD1 or TRBD2 (5 bases each). Germline loops: CDR1 DFQATT, CDR2 SNEGSKA (reference sequence). This CDR3 spans 14 amino acids. V shed 1 base and J shed 4 bases, with 12 bases lying between them. CDR3 loop: CSARVPGTADTQYF. The CDR3 region has the DNA TGCAGTGCTAGAGTCCCCGGGACCGCAGATACGCAGTATTTT.

The V and J genes are TRBV7-2 and TRBJ2-7; 14 nucleotides align to TRBD2. The J call may be faulty, since TRBJ2-1 better matches the DNA end. CDR1 is SGHTA and CDR2 is FQGNSA in the germline V gene. This CDR3 spans 16 amino acids. In nucleotides, the CDR3 is TGTGCCAGCAGCCAGGGACTAGCGGGAGATCGTTATGAGCAGTTCTTC. Its protein is CASSQGLAGDRYEQFF.

V gene TRBV28 combines with J gene TRBJ2-1; D is perhaps TRBD1 (5 bases). Gene TRBJ2-7 matches the end of the DNA better, so the J call may be wrong. CDR1 and CDR2 (germline): MDHEN, SYDVKM. The CDR3 is 15 residues long. CDR3 in amino acids: CASSSTRTIGYEQYF. The CDR3 region has the DNA TGTGCCAGCAGCTCTACCCGGACAATCGGCTACGAGCAGTACTTC.

Turning to this clonotype: The CDR3 does not end in the conserved phenylalanine or tryptophan, so this is likely a read error. The chain recombines TRBV11-1 with TRBJ2-5, with D perhaps matching TRBD1 or TRBD2 (5 bases each). The germline V gene encodes CDR1 SGHAT and CDR2 FQDESV (reference sequence). The CDR3 consists of 13 residues. CDR3 in DNA: TGTGCCGGCAGCTTAGCGCCACAGGACCCCCAGTACGTC. As protein: CAGSLAPQDPQYV.

This clonotype was detected only a few times. This chain links TRBV12-3 or TRBV12-4 with TRBJ2-5; TRBD1 matches 7 bases. The DNA end is a closer match to TRBJ2-1, so the J assignment may be wrong. This CDR3 comprises 13 residues. CDR3 sequence: CASTPTGPHEQFF. Here the CDR3 DNA reads TGTGCCAGCACCCCGACAGGGCCCCATGAGCAGTTCTTC.

This clonotype came up a few times. The chain employs TRBV7-6 and TRBJ2-3; unclear D gene. The CDR3 has 16 residues. Germline values: CDR1 SGHVS, CDR2 FNYEAQ. V was shortened by 5 bases and J by 1 base, with 16 bases between the two germline ends. CDR3 loop: CASSKLPGSRTDTQYF. CDR3 DNA: TGTGCCAGCAGCAAGTTACCGGGTTCCCGCACAGATACGCAGTATTTT.

This clonotype was observed at least ten times. The chain joins TRBV24-1 to TRBJ1-5, with unresolved D. The V end lost 5 bases, the J end lost 2 bases, and 3 bases lay between the germline ends. In germline, CDR1 is KGHDR, CDR2 SFDVKD. The CDR3 spans 12 residues. CDR3 amino acids: CATSVGNQPQHF. The DNA of the CDR3 is TGTGCCACCAGTGTCGGCAATCAGCCCCAGCATTTT.

This clonotype was counted ten times or more. The rearrangement links TRBV4-1 to TRBJ1-1, with 10 bases fitting TRBD1. This CDR3 contains 15 residues. V gave up 3 bases and J gave up 3 bases; unmatched junction bases: 4. Per germline, CDR1 MGHRA and CDR2 YSYEKL. The CDR3 nucleotides are TGCGCCAGCAGCCATTCCGGGACAGGGGACACTGAAGCTTTCTTT. The encoded protein is CASSHSGTGDTEAFF.

The chain uses TRBV11-3 and TRBJ2-1; D uncertain. The germline CDR1 and CDR2 sequences are SGHNT and YENEEA. V was clipped by 4 bases and J by 12 bases, with 10 bases between them. This CDR3 has 11 residues. CDR3: CASSYMERQFF. Here the CDR3 DNA reads TGTGCCAGCAGCTACATGGAGCGGCAGTTCTTC. Based on the CDR3 plus reference TRBV11-3 and TRBJ2-1, the full variable domain is EAGVVQSPRYKIIEKKQPVAFWCNPISGHNTLYWYLQNLGQGPELLIRYENEEAVDDSQLPKDRFSAERLKGVDSTLKIQPAELGDSAVYLCASSYMERQFFGPGTRLTVL.

The chain employs TRBV7-8 and TRBJ2-3; 9 bases are shared with TRBD1. The germline gives CDR1 SGHVS, CDR2 FQNEAQ. This CDR3 contains 15 residues. Trimming removed 1 base from V and 4 bases from J; junction bases left unmatched: 3. The CDR3 DNA reads TGTGCCAGCAGCTTAGTGGGGACAGGGCCAGATACGCAGTATTTT. Translated, it gives CASSLVGTGPDTQYF.

The rearrangement uses TRBV4-3 and TRBJ1-2; D may be TRBD1 (6 bases). Trimming took 3 bases from V and 4 from J, leaving 24 bases between them. The CDR3 loop spans 18 amino acids. The germline V gene encodes CDR1 LGHNA and CDR2 YSLEER. The CDR3 loop reads CASSQTEPAGDLFYGYTF. In nucleotides, the CDR3 is TGCGCCAGCAGCCAGACCGAACCCGCAGGGGATCTTTTCTATGGCTACACCTTC.

This clonotype was seen more than once but under ten times. V usage is TRBV10-2 and J usage is TRBJ2-7; 12 bases are a match to TRBD1. The junction had 3 bases not matched to a gene; V was cut back by 4 bases and J by 2 bases. The CDR3 is 15 amino acids. Germline values: CDR1 WSHSY, CDR2 SAAADI. CDR3 in DNA: TGCGCCAGCAGTGCGGGACAGGGGGCACCCTACGAGCAGTACTTC. It translates to CASSAGQGAPYEQYF.

There are a few counts of this clonotype. The rearrangement uses TRBV14 and TRBJ2-1; a possible D gene is TRBD1 (6 bases). The germline V and J ends were trimmed by 2 bases and 1 base, with 9 bases remaining between them. In germline, CDR1 is SGHDN, CDR2 FVKESK. This CDR3 region has 15 residues. CDR3 nucleotides: TGTGCCAGCAGCCAATGGGGGCTATCCTACAATGAGCAGTTCTTC. Protein: CASSQWGLSYNEQFF.